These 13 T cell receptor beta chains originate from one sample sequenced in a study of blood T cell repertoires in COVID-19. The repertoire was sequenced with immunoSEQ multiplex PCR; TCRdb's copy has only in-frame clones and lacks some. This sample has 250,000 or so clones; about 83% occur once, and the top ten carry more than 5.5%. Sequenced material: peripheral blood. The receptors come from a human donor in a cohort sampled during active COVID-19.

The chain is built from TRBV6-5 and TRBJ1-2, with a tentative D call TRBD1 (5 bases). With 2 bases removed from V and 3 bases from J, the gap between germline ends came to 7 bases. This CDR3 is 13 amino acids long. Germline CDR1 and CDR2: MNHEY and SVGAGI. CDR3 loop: CASSYGAYYGYTF. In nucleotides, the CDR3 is TGTGCCAGCAGTTACGGGGCATACTATGGCTACACCTTC.

In DNA, the CDR3 is TGTGCCAGCTCACCACCCTCGGGGACAGACTCGACGAAGACCCAGTACTTC. The encoded protein is CASSPPSGTDSTKTQYF. The V and J genes are TRBV18 and TRBJ2-5; 7 bases align to TRBD1. The junction had 13 bases not matched to a gene; V was cut back by 0 bases and J by 6 bases. Germline V lookup: CDR1 KGHSH, CDR2 LQKENI. CDR3 length: 17 residues.

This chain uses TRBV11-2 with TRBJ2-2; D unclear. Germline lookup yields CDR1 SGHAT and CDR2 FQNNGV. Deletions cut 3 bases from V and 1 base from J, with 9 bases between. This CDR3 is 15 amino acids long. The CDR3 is CASSLLRRNTGELFF. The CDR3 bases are TGTGCCAGCAGCTTGTTGCGGCGGAACACCGGGGAGCTGTTTTTT.

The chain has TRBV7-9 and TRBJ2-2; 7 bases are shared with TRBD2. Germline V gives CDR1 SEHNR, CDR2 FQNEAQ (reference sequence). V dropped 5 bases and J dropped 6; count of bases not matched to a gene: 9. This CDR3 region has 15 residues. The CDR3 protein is CASSQGGGSAGELFF. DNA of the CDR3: TGTGCCAGCAGCCAAGGCGGGGGAAGCGCCGGGGAGCTGTTTTTT.

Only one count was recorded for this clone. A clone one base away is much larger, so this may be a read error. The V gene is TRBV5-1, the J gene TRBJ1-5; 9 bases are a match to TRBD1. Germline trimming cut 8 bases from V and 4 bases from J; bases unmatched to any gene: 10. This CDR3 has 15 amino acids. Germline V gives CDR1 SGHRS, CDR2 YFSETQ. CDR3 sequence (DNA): TGCGCCAGAAAAGCGACAGGGGGTCTGAATCAGCCCCAGCATTTT. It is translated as CARKATGGLNQPQHF.

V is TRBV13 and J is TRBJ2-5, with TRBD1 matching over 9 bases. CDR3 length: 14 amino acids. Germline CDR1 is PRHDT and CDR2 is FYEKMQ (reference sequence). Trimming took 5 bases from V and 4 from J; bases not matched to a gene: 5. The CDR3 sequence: CASSLGTGLETQYF. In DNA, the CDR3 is TGTGCCAGCAGCCTTGGGACAGGGTTAGAGACCCAGTACTTC.

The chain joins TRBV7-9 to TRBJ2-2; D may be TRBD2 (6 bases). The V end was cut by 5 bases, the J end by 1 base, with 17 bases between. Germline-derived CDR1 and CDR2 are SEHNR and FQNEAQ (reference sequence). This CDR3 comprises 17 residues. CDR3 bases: TGTGCCAGCAGCGGGGTCCGGGACTCGAAGAACACCGGGGAGCTGTTTTTT. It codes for CASSGVRDSKNTGELFF.

This CDR3 is CASSPPGAQGEADTQYF. The CDR3 bases are TGCGCCAGCAGCCCTCCAGGTGCGCAGGGGGAGGCAGATACGCAGTATTTT. The gene calls are TRBV5-1 and TRBJ2-3; possible D gene TRBD1, 7 bases. CDR1 is SGHRS, CDR2 YFSETQ, per germline. CDR3 size: 17 residues. V was cut by 4 bases and J by 4 bases, with 22 bases left in between.

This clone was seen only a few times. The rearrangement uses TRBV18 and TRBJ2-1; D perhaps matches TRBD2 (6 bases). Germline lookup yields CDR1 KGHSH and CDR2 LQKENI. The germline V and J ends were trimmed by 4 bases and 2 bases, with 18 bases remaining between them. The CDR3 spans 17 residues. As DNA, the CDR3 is TGTGCCAGCTCACTTTTCTCCGGCGGGACTGCCTACAATGAGCAGTTCTTC. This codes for CASSLFSGGTAYNEQFF.

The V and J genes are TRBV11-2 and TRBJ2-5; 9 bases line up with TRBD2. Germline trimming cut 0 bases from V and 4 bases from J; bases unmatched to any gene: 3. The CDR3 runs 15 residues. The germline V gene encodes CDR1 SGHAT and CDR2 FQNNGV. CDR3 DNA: TGTGCCAGCAGCTTAGAACTAGCGGGCAGAGAGACCCAGTACTTC. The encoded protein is CASSLELAGRETQYF.

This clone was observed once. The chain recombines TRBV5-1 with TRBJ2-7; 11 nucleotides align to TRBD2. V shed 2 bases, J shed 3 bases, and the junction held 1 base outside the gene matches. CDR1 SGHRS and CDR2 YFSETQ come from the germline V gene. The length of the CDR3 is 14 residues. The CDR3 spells CASSFGTSGYEQYF. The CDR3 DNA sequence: TGCGCCAGCAGCTTCGGGACTAGCGGCTACGAGCAGTACTTC.

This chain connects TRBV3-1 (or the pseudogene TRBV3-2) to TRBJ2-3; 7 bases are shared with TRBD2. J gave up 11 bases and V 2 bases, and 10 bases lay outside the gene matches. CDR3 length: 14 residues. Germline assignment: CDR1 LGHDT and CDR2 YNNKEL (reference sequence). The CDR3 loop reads CASSQLGRLVKQYF. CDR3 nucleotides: TGTGCCAGCAGCCAACTCGGGAGGTTGGTTAAGCAGTATTTT.

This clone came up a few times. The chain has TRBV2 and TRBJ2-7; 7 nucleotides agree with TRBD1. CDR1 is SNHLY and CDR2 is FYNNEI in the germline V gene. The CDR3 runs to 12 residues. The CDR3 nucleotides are TGTGACCACAGGGGAAAAACCTACGAGCAGTACTTC. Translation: CDHRGKTYEQYF.